This TCR beta chain was found in a study of control samples from healthy donors and cancer patients. Sequencing used immunoSEQ multiplex PCR; TCRdb keeps in-frame clones, though not all of them. The profile shows roughly 76,000 clones, under 95% of them singletons. This CDR3 is 18 amino acids long. Germline values: CDR1 SNHLY, CDR2 FYNNEI. The ends lost 0 bases at V and 2 bases at J; junction bases unmatched: 9. This TCR derives from a woman in her thirties or forties with lung cancer. Sequencing was done on a sample of PBMCs. This sequence joins TRBV2 and TRBJ2-3; TRBD2 matches 9 bases. This CDR3 is CASSEAHDSGGSTDTQYF. CDR3 nucleotides: TGTGCCAGCAGTGAAGCGCACGATAGCGGGGGATCCACAGATACGCAGTATTTT.